These 4 T cell receptor beta chains came from one sample sequenced in a study of long-term antiretroviral therapy in people with HIV. The immunoSEQ assay was v3.0, run at survey level. Profiled with immunoSEQ multiplex PCR; TCRdb holds only in-frame clones, not every one. Among about 20,000 clones, about four fifths were seen once, and the ten largest hold roughly an eighth. The starting material was unsorted PBMCs, obtained 0.3 years after starting antiretroviral therapy. The receptors were gathered from a woman in her forties or fifties with HIV.

V is TRBV5-6 and J is TRBJ2-7; 7 bases are a match to TRBD1. The length of the CDR3 is 14 residues. Unmatched junction bases numbered 7, after V lost 5 bases and J lost 2 bases. CDR1 is SGHDT and CDR2 is YYEEEE in the germline V gene. The CDR3 spells CASRTGQPPYEQYF. The CDR3 nucleotides read TGTGCCAGCAGGACGGGACAGCCGCCCTACGAGCAGTACTTC.

J is TRBJ1-4 and V is TRBV18, with a weak D call TRBD1 (6 bases). Trimming shortened V by 4 bases and J by 4 bases, and 7 bases separated the two germline ends. CDR1 is KGHSH and CDR2 is LQKENI in the germline V gene. This CDR3 is 13 amino acids long. CDR3 coding DNA: TGTGCCAGCTCACTGGACAGTAATGAAAAACTGTTTTTT. Protein product: CASSLDSNEKLFF.

The V call is TRBV6-1, the J call TRBJ2-7; D might be TRBD1 or TRBD2, each matching 5 bases. The CDR3 sequence is 15 residues long. Trimming cost V 3 bases and J 2 bases, with 14 bases left between them. The germline V gene has CDR1 MNHNS and CDR2 SASEGT. The CDR3 region is CASSDPGRGTYEQYV. The CDR3 DNA sequence: TGTGCCAGCAGTGACCCGGGACGGGGCACCTACGAGCAGTACGTC.

This clone was observed a handful of times. The V and J genes are TRBV5-1 and TRBJ1-2; tentatively, D is TRBD1 (6 bases). V was pared by 4 bases and J by 1 base, with 14 bases between. The CDR3 consists of 15 residues. Germline V lookup: CDR1 SGHRS, CDR2 YFSETQ. CDR3 in DNA: TGCGCCAGCAGCCCCGGGACATACAATAACTATGGCTACACCTTC. Translation gives CASSPGTYNNYGYTF.